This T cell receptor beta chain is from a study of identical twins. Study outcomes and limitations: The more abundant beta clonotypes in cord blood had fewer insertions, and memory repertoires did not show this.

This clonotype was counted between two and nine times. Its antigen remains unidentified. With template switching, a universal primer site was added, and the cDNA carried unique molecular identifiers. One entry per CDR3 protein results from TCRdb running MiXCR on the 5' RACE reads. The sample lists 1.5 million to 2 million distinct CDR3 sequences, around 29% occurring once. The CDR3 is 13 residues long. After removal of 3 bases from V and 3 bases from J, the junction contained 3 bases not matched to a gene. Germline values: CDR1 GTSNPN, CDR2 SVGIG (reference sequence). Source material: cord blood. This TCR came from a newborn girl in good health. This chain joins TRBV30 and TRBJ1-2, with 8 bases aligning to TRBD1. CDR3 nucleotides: TGTGCCTGGAGCCCAGGGGGCGACTATGGCTACACCTTC. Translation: CAWSPGGDYGYTF.